This T cell receptor beta chain comes out of a study of control samples from healthy donors and cancer patients. TCRdb keeps only in-frame clones here, not all; method: immunoSEQ multiplex PCR. This table has more than 85,000 clones, around nine tenths appearing once. The V gene lost 10 bases and the J gene lost 1 base, with 13 bases spanning the gap. Looked up from germline, CDR1 is ENHRY and CDR2 is SYGVKD. This CDR3 has 13 amino acids. This clonotype originated in a woman in her sixties with lung cancer. The chain employs TRBV10-3 and TRBJ1-1, with D uncertain. Sequenced input: PBMCs. CDR3 region: CANRRNENTEAFF. The CDR3 DNA reads as TGTGCCAACCGCAGGAATGAGAACACTGAAGCTTTCTTT.